The 30 T cell receptor beta chains in this list originate from one sample, sequenced in a study of T cell responses to AZD1222 COVID-19 vaccine. Assay: immunoSEQ multiplex PCR; the TCRdb copy retains only in-frame clones and omits some. The sample has 100,000 to 150,000 clones, 80% to 90% seen once. The source material was peripheral blood, sampled 28 days after the second AZD1222 dose. The receptors stem from an adult who received the AZD1222 COVID-19 vaccine.

This chain uses TRBV28 with TRBJ1-5, with a possible D match to TRBD1 (5 bases). The CDR3 is 15 amino acids. Germline CDR1 is MDHEN and CDR2 is SYDVKM. V was shortened by 1 base and J by 5 bases, with 12 bases between the two germline ends. CDR3 coding DNA: TGTGCCAGCAGTTTATTGGGTAGGGACGATCAGCCCCAGCATTTT. Translated: CASSLLGRDDQPQHF.

The V call is TRBV5-1, the J call TRBJ2-1, with D hard to call. Germline CDR1 and CDR2: SGHRS and YFSETQ. The CDR3 totals 12 residues. Between the trimmed V and J ends, which lost 4 bases and 9 bases, there was a span of 11 bases. The CDR3 region is CASSVGSSEQFF. In DNA form, the CDR3 reads TGCGCCAGCAGCGTCGGTTCCTCTGAGCAGTTCTTC.

J is TRBJ2-3 and V is TRBV7-2; D gene ambiguous. Trimming stripped 4 bases from V and 2 bases from J, with 16 bases between. The CDR3 is 16 amino acids. Looked up from germline, CDR1 is SGHTA and CDR2 is FQGNSA. For the CDR3, the DNA is TGTGCCAGCAGCTCCCGGTGGGTCGGTGACACAGATACGCAGTATTTT. It is translated as CASSSRWVGDTDTQYF.

The J gene is TRBJ1-1, the V gene TRBV6-2 or TRBV6-3; D is ambiguous. Germline V gene sequence: CDR1 MNHEY, CDR2 SVGEGT. The CDR3 has 18 amino acids. V was shortened by 0 bases and J by 0 bases, with 17 bases between the two germline ends. The CDR3 DNA sequence: TGTGCCAGCAGTTACTCGGAAAGTACGAGCAGATTGAACACTGAAGCTTTCTTT. It yields the protein CASSYSESTSRLNTEAFF.

This chain joins TRBV2 and TRBJ2-1; 8 bases align to TRBD2. Germline V gives CDR1 SNHLY, CDR2 FYNNEI. After removal of 6 bases from V and 0 bases from J, the junction contained 7 bases not matched to a gene. This CDR3 has 16 residues. Here the CDR3 reads CASRTIAGSSYNEQFF. CDR3 coding DNA: TGTGCCAGCAGAACTATAGCGGGGAGCTCCTACAATGAGCAGTTCTTC.

V is TRBV5-1 and J is TRBJ2-7; TRBD2 aligns across 9 bases. Germline CDR1 SGHRS, CDR2 YFSETQ. The CDR3 loop spans 14 amino acids. The J segment lost 2 bases and the V segment lost 4 bases, leaving 4 bases of the junction unmatched. The chain's CDR3 is CASSDLAGTYEQYF. DNA of the CDR3: TGCGCCAGCAGCGACCTAGCGGGGACCTACGAGCAGTACTTC.

This rearrangement joins TRBV30 to TRBJ1-2, with a possible D match to TRBD1 (5 bases). CDR1 GTSNPN and CDR2 SVGIG come from the germline V gene (reference sequence). CDR3 size: 12 residues. Trimming pared 3 bases from V and 8 bases from J, leaving 13 bases between. CDR3 DNA: TGTGCCTGGAGAGACAGACCGGACGGCTACACCTTC. Protein product: CAWRDRPDGYTF.

The V gene is TRBV11-2, the J gene TRBJ2-2; 7 bases map to TRBD1. This CDR3 comprises 15 residues. Germline trimming cut 3 bases from V and 6 bases from J; bases unmatched to any gene: 7. Germline CDR1 reads SGHAT; CDR2 reads FQNNGV. The CDR3 DNA is TGTGCCAGCAGCTTTGGACAGGCCGGGGCCGGGGAGCTGTTTTTT. Its protein is CASSFGQAGAGELFF.

This clone was recorded only once. The CDR3, as DNA: TGTGCCAGCAGTTCCCAGGGGGGTGCCGGGCCATACATTCAGTACTTC. Protein product: CASSSQGGAGPYIQYF. V gene TRBV28 combines with J gene TRBJ2-4; D may be TRBD1 (7 bases). The germline V gene encodes CDR1 MDHEN and CDR2 SYDVKM. This CDR3 is 16 amino acids long. Deletions cut 4 bases from V and 8 bases from J, with 21 bases between. The variable domain in full, with the rest retrieved from reference TRBV28 and TRBJ2-4, is DVKVTQSSRYLVKRTGEKVFLECVQDMDHENMFWYRQDPGLGLRLIYFSYDVKMKEKGDIPEGYSVSREKKERFSLILESASTNQTSMYLCASSSQGGAGPYIQYFGAGTRLSVL.

The chain links TRBV27 to TRBJ2-6; TRBD2 might be the D (5 bases). V lost 7 bases to trimming and J lost 1 base, with 20 bases between them. The germline gives CDR1 MNHEY, CDR2 SMNVEV (reference sequence). This CDR3 has 18 residues. In DNA form, the CDR3 reads TGTGCCAGCACCCCCGGCGGACTCATCCATTCTGGGGCCAACGTCCTGACTTTC. Amino acids: CASTPGGLIHSGANVLTF.

V and J are TRBV11-2 and TRBJ2-5, with 9 bases matching TRBD2. V dropped 5 bases and J dropped 9; count of bases not matched to a gene: 10. The germline gives CDR1 SGHAT, CDR2 FQNNGV. This CDR3 region has 14 residues. The CDR3, as DNA: TGTGCCAGCAGCCCGATCCTGGGACTAGCACCCCAGTACTTC. Its protein product is CASSPILGLAPQYF.

The V and J genes are TRBV18 and TRBJ1-3, with D perhaps TRBD1 (6 bases). This CDR3 has 16 residues. Trimming shortened V by 6 bases and J by 0 bases, and 15 bases separated the two germline ends. Germline lookup yields CDR1 KGHSH and CDR2 LQKENI. Here the CDR3 DNA reads TGTGCCAGCTCTCACGGGGGGGCTAGCTCTGGAAACACCATATATTTT. Amino acids: CASSHGGASSGNTIYF.

J is TRBJ1-2 and V is TRBV28; D might be TRBD1 (5 bases). The CDR3 runs to 15 residues. V was trimmed by 5 bases and J by 8 bases, leaving 21 bases between them. Per germline, CDR1 MDHEN and CDR2 SYDVKM. The CDR3 here is CASSTRDPRGDGYTF. The CDR3 DNA is TGTGCCAGCAGTACCCGGGACCCCAGAGGGGACGGCTACACCTTC.

V is TRBV3-1 (or the pseudogene TRBV3-2) and J is TRBJ1-2; weak D call: TRBD1 (6 bases). Trimming stripped 1 base from V and 4 bases from J, with 13 bases between. The CDR3 length is 15 residues. The germline V gene encodes CDR1 LGHDT and CDR2 YNNKEL (reference sequence). The chain's CDR3 is CASSQADRTSYGYTF. CDR3 nucleotide sequence: TGTGCCAGCAGCCAAGCCGACAGGACGAGCTATGGCTACACCTTC.

This clone came up a few times. This chain connects TRBV5-8 to TRBJ2-3, with D maybe TRBD1 (5 bases). The V gene lost 10 bases and the J gene lost 4 bases, with 22 bases spanning the gap. Germline CDR1 SGHTS, CDR2 YDEGEE. This CDR3 region has 15 residues. CDR3: CAGAGLDIGADTQYF. CDR3 DNA: TGTGCCGGTGCAGGTTTGGACATAGGCGCAGATACGCAGTATTTT.

The chain employs TRBV6-5 and TRBJ1-4; D is uncertain. Germline V CDR1 and CDR2: MNHEY, SVGAGI. The CDR3 length is 14 residues. Deletions cut 8 bases from V and 8 bases from J, with 18 bases between. The CDR3 coding sequence is TGTGCCAGCTCCCGGGCCGATCGGAAAGAAAAACTGTTTTTT. Its translation is CASSRADRKEKLFF.

V usage is TRBV6-6 and J usage is TRBJ2-3; D may match TRBD1 or TRBD2 (5 bases each). The germline V and J ends were trimmed by 5 bases and 2 bases, with 11 bases remaining between them. The CDR3 is 14 residues long. CDR1 is MNHNY, CDR2 SVGAGI, per germline (reference sequence). The CDR3 DNA reads as TGTGCCAGCAGTCCGCCCGGGGCCACAGATACGCAGTATTTT. As protein: CASSPPGATDTQYF.

The chain employs TRBV11-2 and TRBJ2-3; 10 bases align to TRBD1. The germline CDR1 and CDR2 sequences are SGHAT and FQNNGV. The V segment lost 4 bases and the J segment 2 bases; nucleotides outside the gene matches: 6. This CDR3 has 16 residues. The CDR3 loop reads CASSSEGQGSTDTQYF. CDR3 bases: TGTGCCAGCAGCTCAGAGGGACAGGGGTCCACAGATACGCAGTATTTT. Variable domain in full (rest from reference TRBV11-2 and TRBJ2-3): EAGVAQSPRYKIIEKRQSVAFWCNPISGHATLYWYQQILGQGPKLLIQFQNNGVVDDSQLPKDRFSAERLKGVDSTLKIQPAKLEDSAVYLCASSSEGQGSTDTQYFGPGTRLTVL.

The V and J genes are TRBV6-2 or TRBV6-3 and TRBJ1-1; D remains ambiguous. The CDR3 sequence is 14 residues long. Germline assignment: CDR1 MNHEY and CDR2 SVGEGT. V lost 6 bases and J lost 1, with 12 bases in between. CDR3 nucleotide sequence: TGTGCCAGCAGCCGGCAACTCAAGAACACTGAAGCTTTCTTT. It codes for CASSRQLKNTEAFF.

This clone was found once. The chain joins TRBV9 to TRBJ2-5; the D gene is possibly TRBD1 (6 bases). This CDR3 region has 14 residues. Trimming removed 4 bases from V and 0 bases from J, with 10 bases in between. From germline, CDR1 is SGDLS and CDR2 YYNGEE. The CDR3 nucleotides read TGTGCCAGCAGCAAACGACAGGACCAAGAGACCCAGTACTTC. This translates into CASSKRQDQETQYF.

This clone was observed a handful of times. The chain links TRBV21-1 to TRBJ1-4. TRBV21-1 is a listed pseudogene. This CDR3 spans 17 amino acids. The DNA of the CDR3 is TGTGCCAGCAGCATCCCGGGGGCAGGATTACTTAATGAAAAACTGTTTTTT. Its protein product is CASSIPGAGLLNEKLFF.

The CDR3 spells CASSQTQGALRYGYTF. In DNA, the CDR3 is TGCGCCAGCAGTCAGACCCAGGGGGCGCTGAGATATGGCTACACCTTC. V usage is TRBV5-1 and J usage is TRBJ1-2; 8 bases agree with TRBD1. Trimming removed 5 bases from V and 5 bases from J; junction bases left unmatched: 14. CDR1 is SGHRS and CDR2 is YFSETQ in the germline V gene. The CDR3 length is 16 residues.

This clone came up once. J is TRBJ1-2 and V is TRBV4-2; D not certain. V gave up 0 bases and J gave up 4 bases, with 9 bases separating them. Germline V gene lookup returns CDR1 LGHNA and CDR2 YNFKEQ. The CDR3 sequence is 14 residues long. The CDR3: CASSQDWGTYGYTF. CDR3 nucleotide sequence: TGTGCCAGCAGCCAAGATTGGGGTACCTATGGCTACACCTTC.

This sequence joins TRBV21-1 and TRBJ1-2. TRBV21-1 is flagged as a pseudogene. This CDR3 region has 15 residues. CDR3 bases: TGTGCCAGCAGCTCCCGAGCCCAAGGCACCTATGGCTACACCTTC. Translated, it gives CASSSRAQGTYGYTF.

The rearrangement joins TRBV24-1 to TRBJ2-1; no clear D gene. This CDR3 contains 14 residues. V lost 3 bases and J lost 9, with 14 bases in between. Per the germline V gene, CDR1 is KGHDR and CDR2 is SFDVKD. This CDR3 reads CATSDTSRLLEQFF. DNA for the CDR3: TGTGCCACCAGTGATACGTCAAGGCTTCTTGAGCAGTTCTTC.

The rearrangement joins TRBV9 to TRBJ1-1; a weak D match, TRBD1 (6 bases). The V and J ends lost 6 bases and 3 bases respectively, with 15 bases between them. In germline, CDR1 is SGDLS, CDR2 YYNGEE. The CDR3 runs 14 residues. As DNA, the CDR3 is TGTGCCAGCAAAGGAGACAGGCCGCACACTGAAGCTTTCTTT. This gives the protein CASKGDRPHTEAFF.

This clone appeared a single time. V and J are TRBV6-6 and TRBJ1-2, with 9 bases that match TRBD1. CDR1 is MNHNY and CDR2 is SVGAGI in the germline V gene (reference sequence). This CDR3 is 13 amino acids long. With 6 bases clipped from V and 5 bases from J, the junction kept 4 bases outside the gene matches. This chain's CDR3 is CASRGTGSYGYTF. DNA for the CDR3: TGTGCCAGCAGGGGGACAGGGTCTTATGGCTACACCTTC.

This clone appeared a single time. The gene calls are TRBV29-1 and TRBJ2-5; D could derive from TRBD1 or TRBD2 (5 bases each). V was cut by 8 bases and J by 5 bases, with 12 bases left in between. Germline V gene data show CDR1 as SQVTM and CDR2 as ANQGSEA. The CDR3 extends over 11 amino acids. The CDR3 DNA reads as TGCAGCACTCTCTGGGGGGAGACCCAGTACTTC. It encodes CSTLWGETQYF.

This chain links TRBV11-2 with TRBJ2-1; D is unresolved. Germline CDR1 reads SGHAT; CDR2 reads FQNNGV. V was clipped by 5 bases and J by 1 base, with 12 bases between them. The CDR3 spans 15 residues. The CDR3 DNA reads TGTGCCAGCAGCCCCTTCGCGAAATCCTACAATGAGCAGTTCTTC. Encoded protein: CASSPFAKSYNEQFF.

The chain recombines TRBV19 with TRBJ1-1, with D maybe TRBD1 (5 bases). The CDR3 is made up of 16 amino acids. Trimming took off 5 bases at V and 2 bases at J, with 18 bases between the two ends. Looked up from germline, CDR1 is LNHDA and CDR2 is SQIVND (reference sequence). The CDR3 sequence: CASSSFPRAINTEAFF. DNA of the CDR3: TGTGCCAGTAGTTCGTTCCCCAGGGCCATTAACACTGAAGCTTTCTTT. The entire variable domain, with the rest obtained from reference TRBV19 and TRBJ1-1, is as follows: DGGITQSPKYLFRKEGQNVTLSCEQNLNHDAMYWYRQDPGQGLRLIYYSQIVNDFQKGDIAEGYSVSREKKESFPLTVTSAQKNPTAFYLCASSSFPRAINTEAFFGQGTRLTVV.